The 3 T cell receptor beta chains below were found in one sample sequenced in a study of identical twins. TCRdb independently ran MiXCR on the 5' RACE reads; one entry per CDR3 protein. This sample has 750,000 to 950,000 distinct CDR3 sequences, with 10% to 15% found just once. The sample was also reused in another study, on yellow fever vaccine responses in identical twins.

Sequenced: PBMCs. These receptors were taken from a young woman in good health.

The chain uses TRBV29-1 and TRBJ2-7; weak D call: TRBD2 (7 bases). From germline, CDR1 is SQVTM and CDR2 ANQGSEA. The V gene lost 0 bases and the J gene lost 4 bases, with 16 bases spanning the gap. This CDR3 is built from 15 residues. As DNA, the CDR3 is TGCAGCGTTGAAGAGGGAGGGGGGCGCCGATACGAGCAGTACTTC. Its protein product is CSVEEGGGRRYEQYF.

As regards this clonotype: A much larger clone differs by one base, so this may be a read error. This rearrangement joins TRBV12-3 or TRBV12-4 to TRBJ2-3; D gene unclear. This CDR3 comprises 16 residues. The CDR3 nucleotides are TGTTCCAGCAGTTTCGCCCCAGCCAGGCGCACAGATACGCAGTATTTT. Residues: CSSSFAPARRTDTQYF.

The chain recombines TRBV20-1 with TRBJ1-1; the D gene is possibly TRBD1 (6 bases). Trimming left V 0 bases short and J 4 bases short, with 12 bases between. The length of the CDR3 is 14 residues. Germline CDR1 and CDR2: DFQATT and SNEGSKA (reference sequence). CDR3 residues: CSARDPDSTTEAFF. CDR3 coding DNA: TGCAGTGCTAGAGACCCGGACAGTACCACTGAAGCTTTCTTT.